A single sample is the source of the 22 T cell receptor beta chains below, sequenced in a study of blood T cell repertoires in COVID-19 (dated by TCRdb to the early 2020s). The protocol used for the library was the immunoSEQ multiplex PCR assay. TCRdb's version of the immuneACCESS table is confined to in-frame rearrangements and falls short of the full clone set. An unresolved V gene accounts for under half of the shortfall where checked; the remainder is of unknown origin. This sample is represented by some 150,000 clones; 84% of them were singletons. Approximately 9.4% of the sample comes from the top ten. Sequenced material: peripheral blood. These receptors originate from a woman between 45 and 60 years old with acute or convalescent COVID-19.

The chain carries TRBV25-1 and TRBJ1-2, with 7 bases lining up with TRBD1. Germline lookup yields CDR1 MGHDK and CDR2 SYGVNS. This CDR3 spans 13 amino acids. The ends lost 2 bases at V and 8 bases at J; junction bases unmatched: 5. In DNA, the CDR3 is TGTGCCAGCAGTGAACGGGACAGTGGGGGCTACACCTTC. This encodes CASSERDSGGYTF.

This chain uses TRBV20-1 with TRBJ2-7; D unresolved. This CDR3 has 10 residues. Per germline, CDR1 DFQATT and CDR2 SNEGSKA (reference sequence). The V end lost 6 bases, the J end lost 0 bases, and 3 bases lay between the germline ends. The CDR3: CSAHSYEQYF. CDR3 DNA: TGCAGTGCCCACTCCTACGAGCAGTACTTC.

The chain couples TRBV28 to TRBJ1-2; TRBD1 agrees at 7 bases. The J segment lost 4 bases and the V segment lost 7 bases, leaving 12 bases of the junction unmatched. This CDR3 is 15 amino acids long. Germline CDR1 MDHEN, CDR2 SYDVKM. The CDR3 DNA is TGTGCCAGCACCGAAATCTCCGGGACAGCCTATGGCTACACCTTC. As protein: CASTEISGTAYGYTF.

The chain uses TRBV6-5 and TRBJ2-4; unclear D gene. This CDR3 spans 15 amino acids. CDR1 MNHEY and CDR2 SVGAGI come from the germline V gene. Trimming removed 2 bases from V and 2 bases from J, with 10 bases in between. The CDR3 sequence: CASSYRQVTKNIQYF. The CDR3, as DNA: TGTGCCAGCAGTTACCGACAAGTAACCAAAAACATTCAGTACTTC.

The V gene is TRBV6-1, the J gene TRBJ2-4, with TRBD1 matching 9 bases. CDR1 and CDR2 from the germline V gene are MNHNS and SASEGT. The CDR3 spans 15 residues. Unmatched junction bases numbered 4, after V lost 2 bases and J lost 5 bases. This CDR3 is CASSERDRVQNIQYF. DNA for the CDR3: TGTGCCAGCAGTGAAAGGGACAGGGTCCAAAACATTCAGTACTTC.

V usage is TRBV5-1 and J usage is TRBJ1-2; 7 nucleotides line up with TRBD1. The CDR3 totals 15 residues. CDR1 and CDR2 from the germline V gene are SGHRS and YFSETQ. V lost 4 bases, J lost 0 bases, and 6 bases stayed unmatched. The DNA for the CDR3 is TGCGCCAGCAGCATCAGGACAGGAACTAACTATGGCTACACCTTC. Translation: CASSIRTGTNYGYTF.

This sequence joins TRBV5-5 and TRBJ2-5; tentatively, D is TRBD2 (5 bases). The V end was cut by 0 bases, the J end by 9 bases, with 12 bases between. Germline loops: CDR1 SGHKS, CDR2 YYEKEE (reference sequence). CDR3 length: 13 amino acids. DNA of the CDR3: TGTGCCAGCAGCTTGGCGGGGTCCAAGGCCCAGTACTTC. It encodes CASSLAGSKAQYF.

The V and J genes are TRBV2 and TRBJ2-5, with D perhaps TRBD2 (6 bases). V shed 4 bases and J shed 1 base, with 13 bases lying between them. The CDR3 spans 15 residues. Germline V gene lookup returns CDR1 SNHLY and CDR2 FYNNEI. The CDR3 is CASSGVAVPQETQYF. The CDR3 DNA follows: TGTGCCAGCAGTGGAGTAGCGGTACCCCAAGAGACCCAGTACTTC.

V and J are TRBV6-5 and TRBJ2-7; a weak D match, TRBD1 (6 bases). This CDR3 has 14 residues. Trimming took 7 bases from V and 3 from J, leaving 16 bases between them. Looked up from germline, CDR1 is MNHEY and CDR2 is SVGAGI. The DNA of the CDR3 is TGTGCCAGCACCCAACCCCAGGGGAACTACGAGCAGTACTTC. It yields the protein CASTQPQGNYEQYF.

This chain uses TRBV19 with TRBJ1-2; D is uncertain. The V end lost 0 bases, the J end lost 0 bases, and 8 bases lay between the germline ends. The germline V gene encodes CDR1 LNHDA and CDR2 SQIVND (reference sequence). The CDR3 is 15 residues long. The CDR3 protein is CASSIDRVTNYGYTF. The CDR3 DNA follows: TGTGCCAGTAGTATAGATCGGGTCACTAACTATGGCTACACCTTC.

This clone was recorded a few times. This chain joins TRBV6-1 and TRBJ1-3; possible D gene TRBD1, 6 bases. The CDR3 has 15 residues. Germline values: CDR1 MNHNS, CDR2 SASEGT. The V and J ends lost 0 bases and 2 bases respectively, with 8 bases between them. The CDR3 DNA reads TGTGCCAGCAGTGAAGCCCCAGGGGCTGGAAACACCATATATTTT. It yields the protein CASSEAPGAGNTIYF.

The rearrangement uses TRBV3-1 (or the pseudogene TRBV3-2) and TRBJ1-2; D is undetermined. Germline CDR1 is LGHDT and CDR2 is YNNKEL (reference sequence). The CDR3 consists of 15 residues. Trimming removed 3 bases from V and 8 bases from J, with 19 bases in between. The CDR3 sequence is CASSHAEVARLGYTF. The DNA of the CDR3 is TGTGCCAGCAGCCACGCGGAGGTGGCCAGGTTAGGCTACACCTTC.

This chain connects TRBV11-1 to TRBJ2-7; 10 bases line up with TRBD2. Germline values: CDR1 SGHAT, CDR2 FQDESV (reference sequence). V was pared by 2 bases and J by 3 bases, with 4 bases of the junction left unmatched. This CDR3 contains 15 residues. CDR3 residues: CASSLKLAGLYEQYF. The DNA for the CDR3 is TGTGCCAGCAGCTTAAAACTAGCGGGACTCTACGAGCAGTACTTC.

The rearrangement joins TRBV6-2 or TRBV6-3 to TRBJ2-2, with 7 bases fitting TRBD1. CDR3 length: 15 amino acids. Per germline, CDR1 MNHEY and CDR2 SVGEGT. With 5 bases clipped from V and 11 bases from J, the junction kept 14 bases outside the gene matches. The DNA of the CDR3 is TGTGCCAGCAGTACGGACCCTAGGGGGCGCCGAGAGCTGTTTTTT. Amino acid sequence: CASSTDPRGRRELFF.

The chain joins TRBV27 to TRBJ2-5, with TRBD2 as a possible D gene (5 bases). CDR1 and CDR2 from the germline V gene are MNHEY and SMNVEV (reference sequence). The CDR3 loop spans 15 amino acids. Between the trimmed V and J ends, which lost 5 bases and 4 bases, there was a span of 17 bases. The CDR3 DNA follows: TGTGCCAGCAGTCCCGTTTTGACGAGGGTAGAGACCCAGTACTTC. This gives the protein CASSPVLTRVETQYF.

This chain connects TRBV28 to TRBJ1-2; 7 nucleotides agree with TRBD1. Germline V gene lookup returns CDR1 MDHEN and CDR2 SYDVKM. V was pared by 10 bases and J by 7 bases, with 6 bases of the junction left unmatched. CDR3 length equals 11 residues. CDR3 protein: CATQGIAGYTF. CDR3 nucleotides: TGTGCCACACAGGGGATAGCTGGCTACACCTTC.

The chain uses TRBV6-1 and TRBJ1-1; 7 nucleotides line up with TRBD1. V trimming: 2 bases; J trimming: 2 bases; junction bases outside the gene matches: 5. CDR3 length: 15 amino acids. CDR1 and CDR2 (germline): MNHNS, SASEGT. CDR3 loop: CASSERGQQNTEAFF. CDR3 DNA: TGTGCCAGCAGTGAAAGGGGACAGCAAAACACTGAAGCTTTCTTT.

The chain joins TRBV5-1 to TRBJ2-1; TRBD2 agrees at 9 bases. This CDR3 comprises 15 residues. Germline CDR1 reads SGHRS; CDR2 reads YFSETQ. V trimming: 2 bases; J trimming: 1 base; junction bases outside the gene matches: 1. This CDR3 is CASSFSGGSYNEQFF. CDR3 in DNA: TGCGCCAGCAGCTTTAGCGGGGGATCCTACAATGAGCAGTTCTTC.

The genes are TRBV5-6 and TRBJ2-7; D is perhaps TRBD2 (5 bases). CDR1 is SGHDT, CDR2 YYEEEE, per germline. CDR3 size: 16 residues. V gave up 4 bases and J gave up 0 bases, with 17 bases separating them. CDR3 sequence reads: CASSLGLASSSYEQYF. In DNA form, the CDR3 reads TGTGCCAGCAGCCTTGGGTTAGCGTCGAGCTCCTACGAGCAGTACTTC.

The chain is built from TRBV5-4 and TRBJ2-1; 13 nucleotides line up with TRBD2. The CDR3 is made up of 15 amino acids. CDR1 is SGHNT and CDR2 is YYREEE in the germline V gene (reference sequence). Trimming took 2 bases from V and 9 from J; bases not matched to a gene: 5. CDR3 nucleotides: TGTGCCAGCAGCTTACAGGGACTAGCGGGACTTGAGCAGTTCTTC. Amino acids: CASSLQGLAGLEQFF.

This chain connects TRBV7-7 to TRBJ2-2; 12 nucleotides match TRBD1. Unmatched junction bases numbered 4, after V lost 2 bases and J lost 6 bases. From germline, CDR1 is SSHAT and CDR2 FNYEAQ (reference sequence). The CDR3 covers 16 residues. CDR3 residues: CASSLSGTGGSGELFF. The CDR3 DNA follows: TGTGCCAGCAGCTTATCAGGGACAGGGGGCTCCGGGGAGCTGTTTTTT.

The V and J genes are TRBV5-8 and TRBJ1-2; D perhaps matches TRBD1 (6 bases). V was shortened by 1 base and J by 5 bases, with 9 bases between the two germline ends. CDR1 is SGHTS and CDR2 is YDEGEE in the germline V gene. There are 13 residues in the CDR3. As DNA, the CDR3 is TGTGCCAGCAGCTTGACAGGGCGGTATGGCTACACCTTC. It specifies CASSLTGRYGYTF.